The rows below give T cell receptor beta chains drawn from one sample of a study of control samples from healthy donors and cancer patients. The repertoire was sequenced with immunoSEQ multiplex PCR; TCRdb's copy has only in-frame clones and lacks some. The sample yields roughly 100,000 clones, about 91% seen once. Sequenced input: blood. Receptors were obtained from a woman aged 18-29 years in good health. Both conserved end residues are part of each CDR3. The D gene is left open where the match is weak. Part of the rows lack a size; the others show once, few, many or a class for expanded clones.

J,V,size,D,DNA,CDR3
TRBJ2-7,TRBV27,NA,NA,TGTGCCAGCAGTTTGGGGGGGGGCCTTACCTACGAGCAGTACTTC,CASSLGGGLTYEQYF
TRBJ1-1,TRBV6-2/TRBV6-3,NA,NA,TGTGCCAGCAGTTATATTCTTCCTCTGGGTGGAGCTGAAGCTTTCTTT,CASSYILPLGGAEAFF
TRBJ2-5,TRBV13,NA,TRBD1,TGTGCCAGCAGCTTAAGTGGGACAGACATCCAAGAGACCCAGTACTTC,CASSLSGTDIQETQYF
TRBJ1-3,TRBV18,NA,TRBD1,TGTGCCAGCTCACCTGAGACAGGGACATCCGGAAACACCATATATTTT,CASSPETGTSGNTIYF
TRBJ2-7,TRBV7-2,NA,TRBD2,TGTGCCAGCAGCTTAGAAGCGGGGGAAACCTACGAGCAGTACTTC,CASSLEAGETYEQYF
TRBJ1-2,TRBV19,NA,TRBD1,TGTGCCAGTAGTATAAATCGGGACAGCTATGGCTACACCTTC,CASSINRDSYGYTF
TRBJ1-1,TRBV5-3,NA,TRBD1,TGTGCCAGAAGCGGGGACAGTAACAAGGACACTGAAGCTTTCTTT,CARSGDSNKDTEAFF
TRBJ2-1,TRBV19,NA,NA,TGTGCCACCAGTAGAGGACTATTATACAATGAGCAGTTCTTC,CATSRGLLYNEQFF
TRBJ2-5,TRBV7-8,NA,NA,TGTGCCAGCAGCCCCGGGACCCTAGGGGGGGAGACCCAGTACTTC,CASSPGTLGGETQYF
TRBJ2-3,TRBV7-2,NA,NA,TGTGCCAGCAGCTTGGGCGTCCTCACAGATACGCAGTATTTT,CASSLGVLTDTQYF
TRBJ2-7,TRBV7-2,few,TRBD1,TGTGCCAGCAGCTCTACAGTCGGACAGGGACTCTACGAGCAGTACTTC,CASSSTVGQGLYEQYF
TRBJ2-7,TRBV30,NA,NA,TGTGCCTGGAGTGCCGGGACTCAGTACGAGCAGTACTTC,CAWSAGTQYEQYF
TRBJ1-4,TRBV5-1,NA,NA,TGCGCCAGCAGCCTGGACGGAACGAAGCGGGAAAAACTGTTTTTT,CASSLDGTKREKLFF
TRBJ2-7,TRBV6-5,NA,NA,TGTGCCAGCAAAAGGGAGGGACAGGAATCCTACGAGCAGTACTTC,CASKREGQESYEQYF
TRBJ2-2,TRBV25-1,NA,NA,TGTGCCAGCACCCCTGGGGGCGGGGAGCTGTTTTTT,CASTPGGGELFF
TRBJ1-3,TRBV19,NA,TRBD1,TGTGCCAGTCACCAACATACAGGGGCGAGCTCTGGAAACACCATATATTTT,CASHQHTGASSGNTIYF
TRBJ2-5,TRBV7-3,NA,NA,TGTGCCAGCAGCTTATTGGGACCTGGAGAGACCCAGTACTTC,CASSLLGPGETQYF
TRBJ2-5,TRBV11-2,NA,NA,TGTGCCAGCAGCTTAGGGGATAGGGATCAAGAGACCCAGTACTTC,CASSLGDRDQETQYF
TRBJ1-1,TRBV14,NA,NA,TGTGCCATCCGCCAATCCTCAGGGAATAACACTGAAGCTTTCTTT,CAIRQSSGNNTEAFF
TRBJ1-1,TRBV15,NA,NA,TGTGCCACCAGCATAGGACCGAACACTGAAGCTTTCTTT,CATSIGPNTEAFF
TRBJ1-2,TRBV7-2,NA,NA,TGTGCCAGCAGCTTAGGGGTCAGTAACTATGGCTACACCTTC,CASSLGVSNYGYTF
TRBJ1-4,TRBV11-3,NA,NA,TGTGCCAGCAGCCAGGGTTGGACTAATGAAAAACTGTTTTTT,CASSQGWTNEKLFF
TRBJ2-7,TRBV5-1,NA,TRBD2,TGCGCCAGCAGCTGGGGACTAACCTACGAGCAGTACTTC,CASSWGLTYEQYF
TRBJ2-2,TRBV4-1,NA,NA,TGCGCCAGCAGCCAAGAACGGTCCGGGGAGCTGTTTTTT,CASSQERSGELFF
TRBJ1-2,TRBV29-1,NA,TRBD1,TGCAGCGTTGAAATCCCGGACAGGGTCTATGGCTACACCTTC,CSVEIPDRVYGYTF
TRBJ2-5,TRBV6-2/TRBV6-3,NA,NA,TGTGCCAGCAGTTATGAGGAAGCCCATAGGGGAGAGACCCAGTACTTC,CASSYEEAHRGETQYF
TRBJ1-2,TRBV24-1,once,NA,TGTGCCACCAGGGACAGTCACTATGGCTACACCTTC,CATRDSHYGYTF
TRBJ2-2,TRBV11-2,NA,NA,TGTGCCAGCAGCTTAAACCAGGGGCTGAACACCGGGGAGCTGTTTTTT,CASSLNQGLNTGELFF
TRBJ2-7,TRBV6-5,NA,TRBD2,TGTGCCAGCAGCCGGGGCGGGAGCTACGAGCAGTACTTC,CASSRGGSYEQYF
TRBJ1-3,TRBV7-2,NA,NA,TGTGCCAGCAGCTTATTGGGACGCCACTCTGGAAACACCATATATTTT,CASSLLGRHSGNTIYF
TRBJ1-3,TRBV30,NA,TRBD1,TGTGCCTGGAGTTCCGGGACAGGGGCAAACACCATATATTTT,CAWSSGTGANTIYF
TRBJ1-3,TRBV12-5,NA,NA,TGTGCTAGTGGTTTGGTACTGAACTCTGGAAACACCATATATTTT,CASGLVLNSGNTIYF
TRBJ1-3,TRBV28,NA,NA,TGTGCCAGCAGCCGCCCAAGGGGACGAAACACCATATATTTT,CASSRPRGRNTIYF
TRBJ2-1,TRBV19,NA,NA,TGTGCCAGTTCCACACTAGGCGATGAGCAGTTCTTC,CASSTLGDEQFF
TRBJ2-3,TRBV15,NA,NA,TGTGCCACCAGCAGAGCCCCTCCGCTAGCAGATACGCAGTATTTT,CATSRAPPLADTQYF
TRBJ2-3,TRBV3-1/TRBV3-2,NA,TRBD1,TGTGCCAGCAGACCGTCCGGGACAGTCACAGATACGCAGTATTTT,CASRPSGTVTDTQYF
TRBJ1-2,TRBV30,NA,NA,TGTGCCTGGAGTGTACTGACAGCCTACACCTTC,CAWSVLTAYTF
TRBJ2-3,TRBV27,NA,TRBD2,TGTGCCAGCAGCTTGAGCGGGGGGACAGATACGCAGTATTTT,CASSLSGGTDTQYF